A selection of T cell receptor beta chains follows, all from one sample in a study of shared clonotypes between healthy human individuals. The protocol was immunoSEQ multiplex PCR, while the TCRdb copy is restricted to in-frame clones and leaves out a portion. Among roughly 1,000,000 clones listed, around three quarters were seen once. Sample: memory CD4+ T cells from PBMCs. These receptors all come from a man younger than 35 in good health. Some clones in this sample may be carry-over from other donors' samples. Each CDR3 is given with its conserved first and last residue. Each record gives: clone size, D gene, V gene, J gene, CDR3 protein, CDR3 DNA. The D gene is left open where the match is weak. Rows may omit the clone size; those that give it use once, few, many or a size class.

size: -; D: -; V: TRBV28; J: TRBJ2-7; CDR3: CASTRWGQTYEQYF; DNA: TGTGCCAGCACCCGGTGGGGTCAAACCTACGAGCAGTACTTC
size: -; D: -; V: TRBV2; J: TRBJ1-5; CDR3: CASRDRNQPQHF; DNA: TGTGCCAGCCGGGACCGAAATCAGCCCCAGCATTTT
size: -; D: TRBD1; V: TRBV6-5; J: TRBJ1-4; CDR3: CASSNRGREKLFF; DNA: TGTGCCAGCAGTAACAGGGGGCGTGAAAAACTGTTTTTT
size: -; D: TRBD1; V: TRBV29-1; J: TRBJ2-1; CDR3: CSVPTWGQSYNEQFF; DNA: TGCAGCGTCCCCACCTGGGGACAGTCCTACAATGAGCAGTTCTTC
size: few; D: -; V: TRBV5-6; J: TRBJ2-1; CDR3: CASSLGGPYNEQFF; DNA: TGTGCCAGCAGCTTAGGGGGGCCCTACAATGAGCAGTTCTTC
size: -; D: -; V: TRBV28; J: TRBJ1-2; CDR3: CTTGFNYGYTF; DNA: TGTACAACAGGGTTCAACTATGGCTACACCTTC
size: -; D: TRBD1; V: TRBV6-5; J: TRBJ2-7; CDR3: CASSLRTGGPYEQYF; DNA: TGTGCCAGCAGTTTACGGACAGGGGGACCCTACGAGCAGTACTTC
size: few; D: TRBD1; V: TRBV25-1; J: TRBJ2-7; CDR3: CASSESGGHEQYF; DNA: TGTGCCAGCAGTGAATCAGGGGGCCACGAGCAGTACTTC
size: many; D: TRBD1; V: TRBV5-1; J: TRBJ1-4; CDR3: CASSQGTGLNEKLFF; DNA: TGCGCCAGCAGCCAAGGGACAGGACTTAATGAAAAACTGTTTTTT
size: -; D: TRBD2; V: TRBV7-2; J: TRBJ2-2; CDR3: CASSLSAGGLGELFF; DNA: TGTGCCAGCAGCTTGTCAGCGGGAGGGCTCGGGGAGCTGTTTTTT
size: -; D: TRBD2; V: TRBV6-5; J: TRBJ2-1; CDR3: CASSLLAGGGSEQFF; DNA: TGTGCCAGCAGCCTACTAGCGGGAGGCGGATCCGAGCAGTTCTTC
size: -; D: -; V: TRBV29-1; J: TRBJ1-1; CDR3: CSVVRLLNTEAFF; DNA: TGCAGCGTTGTCCGACTGCTGAACACTGAAGCTTTCTTT
size: -; D: -; V: TRBV7-9; J: TRBJ2-1; CDR3: CASNLSGRGNNEQFF; DNA: TGTGCCAGCAACCTCTCGGGCAGGGGTAACAATGAGCAGTTCTTC
size: -; D: TRBD1; V: TRBV7-3; J: TRBJ2-2; CDR3: CASSPPGTENTGELFF; DNA: TGTGCCAGCAGCCCACCCGGGACAGAGAACACCGGGGAGCTGTTTTTT
size: -; D: TRBD2; V: TRBV25-1; J: TRBJ2-3; CDR3: CASRREGHSDTQYF; DNA: TGTGCCAGCAGGCGGGAGGGCCATTCAGATACGCAGTATTTT
size: many; D: TRBD1; V: TRBV6-5; J: TRBJ2-7; CDR3: CASSYSRGQYEQYF; DNA: TGTGCCAGCAGTTACTCGAGGGGGCAGTACGAGCAGTACTTC
size: once; D: TRBD2; V: TRBV28; J: TRBJ2-1; CDR3: CASTGSAGLAGVGSYNEQFF; DNA: TGTGCCAGCACCGGGTCGGCGGGACTAGCGGGAGTGGGATCCTACAATGAGCAGTTCTTC
size: -; D: -; V: TRBV7-3; J: TRBJ1-1; CDR3: CASSLNPSMNTEAFF; DNA: TGTGCCAGCAGCTTAAACCCGTCCATGAACACTGAAGCTTTCTTT
size: -; D: -; V: TRBV2; J: TRBJ2-7; CDR3: CASSDWTEGVEQYF; DNA: TGTGCCAGCAGTGACTGGACAGAGGGCGTCGAGCAGTACTTC
size: -; D: -; V: TRBV30; J: TRBJ2-4; CDR3: CAWTPAELAKNIQYF; DNA: TGTGCCTGGACCCCCGCAGAACTAGCCAAAAACATTCAGTACTTC
size: -; D: TRBD2; V: TRBV7-9; J: TRBJ2-7; CDR3: CASSQGLAGGEEQYF; DNA: TGTGCCAGCAGCCAGGGGCTAGCGGGAGGCGAGGAGCAGTACTTC
size: -; D: TRBD2; V: TRBV19; J: TRBJ2-7; CDR3: CASSGSGRAPSYEQYF; DNA: TGTGCCAGTTCGGGTAGCGGGAGGGCCCCCTCCTACGAGCAGTACTTC
size: -; D: TRBD2; V: TRBV10-3; J: TRBJ2-3; CDR3: CAISERPGGVSDTQYF; DNA: TGTGCCATCAGTGAGCGGCCTGGGGGGGTATCAGATACGCAGTATTTT
size: -; D: -; V: TRBV19; J: TRBJ1-3; CDR3: CASSLRNTIYF; DNA: TGTGCCAGTAGTCTACGAAACACCATATATTTT
size: -; D: -; V: TRBV20-1; J: TRBJ1-2; CDR3: CSASSGGYTF; DNA: TGCAGTGCTAGTTCCGGGGGCTACACCTTC
size: -; D: TRBD1; V: TRBV28; J: TRBJ2-1; CDR3: CASREIRDRVQGEQFF; DNA: TGTGCCAGCAGAGAGATCCGGGACAGGGTGCAGGGTGAGCAGTTCTTC
size: many; D: TRBD2; V: TRBV19; J: TRBJ2-1; CDR3: CASSIGTSPLSLFF; DNA: TGTGCCAGTAGTATCGGGACTAGTCCACTTTCCCTGTTCTTC
size: -; D: TRBD1; V: TRBV5-1; J: TRBJ1-1; CDR3: CASSRTGELDTEAFF; DNA: TGCGCCAGCAGCCGGACAGGGGAATTGGACACTGAAGCTTTCTTT
size: -; D: TRBD2; V: TRBV28; J: TRBJ2-7; CDR3: CASRVAGDLYEQYF; DNA: TGTGCCAGCAGGGTAGCGGGAGACCTCTACGAGCAGTACTTC
size: -; D: TRBD2; V: TRBV2; J: TRBJ2-5; CDR3: CASRLAGGPGETQYF; DNA: TGTGCCAGCAGATTAGCGGGAGGGCCGGGAGAGACCCAGTACTTC
size: few; D: -; V: TRBV30; J: TRBJ1-1; CDR3: CAWTRAEDTEAFF; DNA: TGTGCCTGGACTCGAGCAGAGGACACTGAAGCTTTCTTT
size: few; D: -; V: TRBV5-4; J: TRBJ2-5; CDR3: CASSSARQETQYF; DNA: TGTGCCAGCAGCTCGGCTAGACAAGAGACCCAGTACTTC
size: -; D: -; V: TRBV6-6; J: TRBJ1-3; CDR3: CASSWTAGNTIYF; DNA: TGTGCCAGCAGTTGGACAGCTGGAAACACCATATATTTT
size: -; D: TRBD1; V: TRBV2; J: TRBJ1-1; CDR3: CASSTQGAYTEAFF; DNA: TGTGCCAGCAGCACACAGGGGGCTTATACTGAAGCTTTCTTT
size: -; D: -; V: TRBV18; J: TRBJ1-2; CDR3: CASQREANYGYTF; DNA: TGTGCCAGCCAAAGGGAGGCTAACTATGGCTACACCTTC
size: -; D: TRBD2; V: TRBV18; J: TRBJ2-1; CDR3: CASSQLAATYNEQFF; DNA: TGTGCCAGCTCACAACTAGCGGCGACCTACAATGAGCAGTTCTTC
size: -; D: TRBD1; V: TRBV7-8; J: TRBJ2-7; CDR3: CASSAQGASLGEQYF; DNA: TGTGCCAGCAGCGCACAGGGGGCCTCTCTGGGCGAGCAGTACTTC
size: -; D: -; V: TRBV19; J: TRBJ2-6; CDR3: CASSIRGRSGANVLTF; DNA: TGTGCCAGTAGTATAAGGGGTCGCTCTGGGGCCAACGTCCTGACTTTC
size: -; D: -; V: TRBV5-4; J: TRBJ2-5; CDR3: CASSLRAGGQETQYF; DNA: TGTGCCAGCAGCTTGCGGGCCGGTGGACAAGAGACCCAGTACTTC
size: -; D: -; V: TRBV29-1; J: TRBJ2-5; CDR3: CSVEGLGTQYF; DNA: TGCAGCGTTGAGGGGCTGGGGACCCAGTACTTC
size: -; D: -; V: TRBV5-1; J: TRBJ1-4; CDR3: CASSLRVDEKLFF; DNA: TGCGCCAGCAGCTTGAGAGTTGATGAAAAACTGTTTTTT
size: once; D: TRBD2; V: TRBV13; J: TRBJ2-5; CDR3: CASSSTSGGRKTQYF; DNA: TGTGCCAGCAGCTCCACTAGCGGGGGGAGGAAGACCCAGTACTTC
size: -; D: -; V: TRBV7-3; J: TRBJ2-1; CDR3: CASSLTRSPGDEQFF; DNA: TGTGCCAGCAGCTTAACACGGTCCCCTGGGGATGAGCAGTTCTTC
size: once; D: -; V: TRBV5-1; J: TRBJ1-5; CDR3: CASSLGAGQPQHF; DNA: TGCGCCAGCAGCTTGGGGGCCGGGCAGCCCCAGCATTTT
size: -; D: -; V: TRBV7-9; J: TRBJ2-1; CDR3: CASRERGGSSYNEQFF; DNA: TGTGCCAGCAGGGAACGAGGGGGGAGCTCCTACAATGAGCAGTTCTTC
size: once; D: TRBD1; V: TRBV27; J: TRBJ1-5; CDR3: CASSRGQAAGQGLFQPQHF; DNA: TGTGCCAGCAGTCGAGGTCAGGCTGCGGGACAGGGTTTGTTTCAGCCCCAGCATTTT
size: -; D: TRBD1; V: TRBV19; J: TRBJ2-7; CDR3: CASSAIPGQASYEQYF; DNA: TGTGCCAGTAGTGCGATCCCGGGACAGGCCTCCTACGAGCAGTACTTC
size: -; D: -; V: TRBV5-4; J: TRBJ2-4; CDR3: CASSSPGVDKNIQYF; DNA: TGTGCCAGCAGCTCCCCGGGGGTTGACAAAAACATTCAGTACTTC
size: many; D: -; V: TRBV5-1; J: TRBJ2-7; CDR3: CASSGQVSYEQYF; DNA: TGCGCCAGCAGCGGTCAGGTCTCCTACGAGCAGTACTTC
size: -; D: -; V: TRBV5-4; J: TRBJ2-1; CDR3: CASSLEGRNEQFF; DNA: TGTGCCAGCAGCTTGGAGGGCCGCAATGAGCAGTTCTTC
size: -; D: -; V: TRBV11-2; J: TRBJ2-6; CDR3: CASSLVKQGPSGANVLTF; DNA: TGTGCCAGCAGCTTAGTAAAACAGGGACCCTCTGGGGCCAACGTCCTGACTTTC